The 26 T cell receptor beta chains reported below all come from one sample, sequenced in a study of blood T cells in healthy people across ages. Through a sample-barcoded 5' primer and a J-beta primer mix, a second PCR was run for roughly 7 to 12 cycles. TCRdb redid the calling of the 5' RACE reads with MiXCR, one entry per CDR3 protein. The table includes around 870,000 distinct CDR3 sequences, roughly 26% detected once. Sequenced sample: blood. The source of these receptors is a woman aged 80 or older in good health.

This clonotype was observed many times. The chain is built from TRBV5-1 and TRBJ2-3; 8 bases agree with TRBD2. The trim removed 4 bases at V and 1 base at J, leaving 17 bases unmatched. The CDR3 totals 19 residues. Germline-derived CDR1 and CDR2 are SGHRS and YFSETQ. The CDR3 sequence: CASSRTLPPAAGGTDTQYF. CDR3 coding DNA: TGCGCCAGCAGCAGAACGCTCCCTCCGGCAGCGGGGGGCACAGATACGCAGTATTTT.

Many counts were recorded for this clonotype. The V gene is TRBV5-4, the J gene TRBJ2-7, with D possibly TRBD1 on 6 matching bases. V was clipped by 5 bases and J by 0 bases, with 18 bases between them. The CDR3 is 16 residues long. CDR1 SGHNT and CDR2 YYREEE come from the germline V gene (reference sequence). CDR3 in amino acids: CASSNEQGGSSYEQYF. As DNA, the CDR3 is TGTGCCAGCAGTAATGAACAGGGTGGAAGCTCCTACGAGCAGTACTTC. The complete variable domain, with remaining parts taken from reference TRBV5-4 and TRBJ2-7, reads ETGVTQSPTHLIKTRGQQVTLRCSSQSGHNTVSWYQQALGQGPQFIFQYYREEENGRGNFPPRFSGLQFPNYSSELNVNALELDDSALYLCASSNEQGGSSYEQYFGPGTRLTVT.

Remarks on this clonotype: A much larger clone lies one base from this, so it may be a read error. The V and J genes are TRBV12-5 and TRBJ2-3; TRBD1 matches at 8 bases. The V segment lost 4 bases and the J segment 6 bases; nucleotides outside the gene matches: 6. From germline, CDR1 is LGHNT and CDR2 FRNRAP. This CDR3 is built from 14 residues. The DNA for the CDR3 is TGTGCTAGTGGTTGGGGACAGGTATACGATACGCAGTATTTT. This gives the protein CASGWGQVYDTQYF.

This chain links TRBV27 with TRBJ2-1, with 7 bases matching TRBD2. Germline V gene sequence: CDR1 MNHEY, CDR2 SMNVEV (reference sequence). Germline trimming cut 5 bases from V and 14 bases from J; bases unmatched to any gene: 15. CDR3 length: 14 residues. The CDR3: CASSPGGNNAGEFF. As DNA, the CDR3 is TGTGCCAGCAGTCCTGGGGGGAACAATGCGGGGGAGTTCTTC.

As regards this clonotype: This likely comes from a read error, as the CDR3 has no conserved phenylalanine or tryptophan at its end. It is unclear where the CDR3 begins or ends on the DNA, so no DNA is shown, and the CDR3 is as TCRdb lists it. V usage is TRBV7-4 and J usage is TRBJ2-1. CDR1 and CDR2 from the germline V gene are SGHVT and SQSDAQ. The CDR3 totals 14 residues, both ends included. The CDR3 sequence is CASSLAHLQWSSSS.

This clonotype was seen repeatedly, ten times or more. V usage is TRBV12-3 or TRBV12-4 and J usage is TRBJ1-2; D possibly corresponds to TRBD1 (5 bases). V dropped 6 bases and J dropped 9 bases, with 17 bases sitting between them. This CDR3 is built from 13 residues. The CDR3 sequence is CASSPGQSMSYTF. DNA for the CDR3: TGTGCCAGCAGCCCGGGGCAGTCTATGAGCTACACCTTC.

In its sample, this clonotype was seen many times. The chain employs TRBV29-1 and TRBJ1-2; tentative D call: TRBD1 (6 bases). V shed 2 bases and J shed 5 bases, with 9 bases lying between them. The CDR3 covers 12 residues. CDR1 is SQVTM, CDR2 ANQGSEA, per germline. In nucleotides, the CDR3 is TGCAGCGTTGAACTTAGGGGGTATGGCTACACCTTC. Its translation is CSVELRGYGYTF. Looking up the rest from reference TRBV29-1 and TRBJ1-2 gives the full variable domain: SAVISQKPSRDICQRGTSLTIQCQVDSQVTMMFWYRQQPGQSLTLIATANQGSEATYESGFVIDKFPISRPNLTFSTLTVSNMSPEDSSIYLCSVELRGYGYTFGSGTRLTVV.

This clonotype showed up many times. CDR3 sequence: CASSLQDFPSLEQYF. CDR3 bases: TGTGCCAGCAGCCTTCAGGACTTTCCTTCCCTCGAGCAGTACTTC. The chain employs TRBV2 and TRBJ2-7; D is perhaps TRBD2 (5 bases). This CDR3 comprises 15 residues. The V end was cut by 6 bases, the J end by 6 bases, with 21 bases between. Per the germline V gene, CDR1 is SNHLY and CDR2 is FYNNEI.

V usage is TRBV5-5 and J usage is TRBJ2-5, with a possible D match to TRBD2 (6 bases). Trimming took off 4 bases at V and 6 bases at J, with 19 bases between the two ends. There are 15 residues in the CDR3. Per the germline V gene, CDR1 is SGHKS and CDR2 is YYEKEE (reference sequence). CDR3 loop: CASSPQQSGGKTQYF. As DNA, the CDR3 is TGTGCCAGCAGCCCCCAGCAGTCAGGAGGGAAGACCCAGTACTTC. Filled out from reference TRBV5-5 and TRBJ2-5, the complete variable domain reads DAGVTQSPTHLIKTRGQQVTLRCSPISGHKSVSWYQQVLGQGPQFIFQYYEKEERGRGNFPDRFSARQFPNYSSELNVNALLLGDSALYLCASSPQQSGGKTQYFGPGTRLLVL.

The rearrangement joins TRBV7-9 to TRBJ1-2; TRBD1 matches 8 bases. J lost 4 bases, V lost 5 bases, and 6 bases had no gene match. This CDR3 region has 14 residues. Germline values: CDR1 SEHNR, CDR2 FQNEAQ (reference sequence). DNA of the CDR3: TGTGCCAGCAGCCCGCCGGGACAGGTCTATGGCTACACCTTC. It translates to CASSPPGQVYGYTF.

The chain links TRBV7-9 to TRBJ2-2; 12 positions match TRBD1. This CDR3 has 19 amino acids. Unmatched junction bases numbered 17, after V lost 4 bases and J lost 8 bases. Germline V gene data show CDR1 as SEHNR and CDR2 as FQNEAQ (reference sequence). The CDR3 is CASSSTPRDRGRFGGELFF. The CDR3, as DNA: TGTGCCAGCAGCTCCACGCCGCGGGACAGGGGGCGCTTTGGGGGGGAGCTGTTTTTT.

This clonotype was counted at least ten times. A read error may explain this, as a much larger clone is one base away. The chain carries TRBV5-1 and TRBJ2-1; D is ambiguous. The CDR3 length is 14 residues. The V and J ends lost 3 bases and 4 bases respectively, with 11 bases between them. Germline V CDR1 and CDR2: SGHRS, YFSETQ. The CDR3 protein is CASSWGSAYNEQFF. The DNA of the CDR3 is TGCGCCAGCAGCTGGGGTTCAGCGTACAATGAGCAGTTCTTC. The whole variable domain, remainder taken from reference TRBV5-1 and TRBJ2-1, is KAGVTQTPRYLIKTRGQQVTLSCSPISGHRSVSWYQQTPGQGLQFLFEYFSETQRNKGNFPGRFSGRQFSNSRSEMNVSTLELGDSALYLCASSWGSAYNEQFFGPGTRLTVL.

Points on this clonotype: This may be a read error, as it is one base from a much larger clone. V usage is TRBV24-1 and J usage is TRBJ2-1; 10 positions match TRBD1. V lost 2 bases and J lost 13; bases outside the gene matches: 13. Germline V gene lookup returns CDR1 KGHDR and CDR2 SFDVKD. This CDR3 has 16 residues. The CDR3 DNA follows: TGTGCCACCAGTGATTCGAGACAGGGGGCGAAGGAGACCCAGTTCTTC. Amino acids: CATSDSRQGAKETQFF.

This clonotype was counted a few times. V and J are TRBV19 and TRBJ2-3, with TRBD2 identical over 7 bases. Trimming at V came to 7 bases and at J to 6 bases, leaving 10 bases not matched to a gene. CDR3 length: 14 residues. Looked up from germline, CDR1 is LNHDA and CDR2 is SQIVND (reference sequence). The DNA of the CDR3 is TGTGCCAGTACCAATGGGGCGGGAGTGGATACGCAGTATTTT. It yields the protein CASTNGAGVDTQYF.

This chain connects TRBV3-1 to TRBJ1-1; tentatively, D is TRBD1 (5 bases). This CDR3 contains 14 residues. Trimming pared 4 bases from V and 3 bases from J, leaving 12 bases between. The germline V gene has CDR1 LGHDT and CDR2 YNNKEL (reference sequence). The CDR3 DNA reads TGTGCCAGCAGCCCTATCAGGGTTGACACTGAAGCTTTCTTT. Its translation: CASSPIRVDTEAFF.

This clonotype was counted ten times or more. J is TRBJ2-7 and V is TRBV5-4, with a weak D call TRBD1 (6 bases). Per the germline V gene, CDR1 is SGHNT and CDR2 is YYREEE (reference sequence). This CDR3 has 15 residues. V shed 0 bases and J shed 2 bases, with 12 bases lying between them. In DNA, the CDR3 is TGTGCCAGCAGCTTGGATACAGGGTCCCCCTACGAGCAGTACTTC. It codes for CASSLDTGSPYEQYF.

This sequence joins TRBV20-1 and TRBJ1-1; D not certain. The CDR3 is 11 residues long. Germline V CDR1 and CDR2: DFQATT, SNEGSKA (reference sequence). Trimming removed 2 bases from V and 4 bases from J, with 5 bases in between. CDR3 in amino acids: CSARSITEAFF. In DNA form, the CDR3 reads TGCAGTGCTAGATCTATCACTGAAGCTTTCTTT.

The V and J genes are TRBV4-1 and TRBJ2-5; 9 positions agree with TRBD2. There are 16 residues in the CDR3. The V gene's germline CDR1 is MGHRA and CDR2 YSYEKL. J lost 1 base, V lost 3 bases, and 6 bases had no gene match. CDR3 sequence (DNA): TGCGCCAGCAGCCATCCCAGCGGGGGGCCCCAAGAGACCCAGTACTTC. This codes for CASSHPSGGPQETQYF.

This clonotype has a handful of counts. The DNA for the CDR3 is TGTGCCAGCAGCCAACCCCGGGTGCTTGATCAGCCCCAGCATTTT. This encodes CASSQPRVLDQPQHF. J is TRBJ1-5 and V is TRBV14; D unresolved. Germline V CDR1 and CDR2: SGHDN, FVKESK. The CDR3 length is 15 residues. Trimming took 2 bases from V and 5 from J, leaving 13 bases between them.

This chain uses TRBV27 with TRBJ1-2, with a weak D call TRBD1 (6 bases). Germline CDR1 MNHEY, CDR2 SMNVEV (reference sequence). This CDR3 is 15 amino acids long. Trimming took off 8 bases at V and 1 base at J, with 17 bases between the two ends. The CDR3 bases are TGTGCCAGCGCTTGGGCAGGGGTTGATAACTATGGCTACACCTTC. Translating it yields CASAWAGVDNYGYTF.

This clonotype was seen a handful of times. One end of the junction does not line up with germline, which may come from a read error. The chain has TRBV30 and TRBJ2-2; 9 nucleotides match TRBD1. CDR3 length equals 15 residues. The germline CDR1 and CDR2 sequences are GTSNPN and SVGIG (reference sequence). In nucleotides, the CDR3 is TGTGCTTGGAGTGGACAGGGGTTTTACACCGGGGAGCTGTTTTTT. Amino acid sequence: CAWSGQGFYTGELFF.

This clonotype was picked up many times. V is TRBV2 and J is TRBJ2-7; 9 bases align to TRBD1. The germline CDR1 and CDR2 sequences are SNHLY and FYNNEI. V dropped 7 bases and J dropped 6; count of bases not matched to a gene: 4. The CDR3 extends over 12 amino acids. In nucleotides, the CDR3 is TGTGCCAGCAAGGGGACAGGGCTCGAGCAGTACTTC. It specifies CASKGTGLEQYF.

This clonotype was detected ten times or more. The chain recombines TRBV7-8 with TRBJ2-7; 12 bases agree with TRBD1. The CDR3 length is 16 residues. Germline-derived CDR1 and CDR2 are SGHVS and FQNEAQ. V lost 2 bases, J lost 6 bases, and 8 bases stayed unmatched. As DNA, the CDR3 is TGTGCCAGCAGCTTACTTCGGGACAGGGGGCTAGGCGAGCAGTACTTC. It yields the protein CASSLLRDRGLGEQYF.

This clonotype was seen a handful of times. DNA of the CDR3: TGCAGTGCTAGTGGGCAGGGCACTACTTATGGCTACACCTTC. Residues: CSASGQGTTYGYTF. V is TRBV20-1 and J is TRBJ1-2; D perhaps matches TRBD1 (5 bases). Trimming pared 3 bases from V and 5 bases from J, leaving 16 bases between. Germline lookup yields CDR1 DFQATT and CDR2 SNEGSKA (reference sequence). The CDR3 has 14 residues.

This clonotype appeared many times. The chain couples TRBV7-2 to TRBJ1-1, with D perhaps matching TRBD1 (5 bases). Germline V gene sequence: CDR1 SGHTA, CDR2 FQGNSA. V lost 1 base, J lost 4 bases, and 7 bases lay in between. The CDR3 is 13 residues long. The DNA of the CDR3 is TGTGCCAGCAGCTTAGAAACAGGCACTGAAGCTTTCTTT. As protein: CASSLETGTEAFF.

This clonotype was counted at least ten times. This CDR3 reads CSASAGGIYGYTF. The CDR3, as DNA: TGCAGTGCTAGTGCAGGGGGGATTTATGGCTACACCTTC. The rearrangement uses TRBV20-1 and TRBJ1-2; 7 bases line up with TRBD1. In germline, CDR1 is DFQATT, CDR2 SNEGSKA (reference sequence). The CDR3 is 13 amino acids. Trimming at V came to 3 bases and at J to 5 bases, leaving 6 bases not matched to a gene.